The clone carrying this T cell receptor beta chain was counted between two and nine times. Per the study methods: Productive clonotypes were detectable down to 2.59 x 10-5 frequency. The protocol was immunoSEQ multiplex PCR, while the TCRdb copy is restricted to in-frame clones and leaves out a portion. Clone size and V and J calls were adopted from that table, with D and trimming inferred from the DNA. The profile shows 40,000 to 45,000 clones, about four fifths of them singletons. These data belong to a study of STAT5B mutations in CD4+ large granular lymphocyte leukemia. CDR3 length equals 14 residues. Germline V lookup: CDR1 SGHRS, CDR2 YFSETQ. The germline V and J ends were trimmed by 0 bases and 4 bases, with 10 bases remaining between them.

Sequenced sample: CD4+ T cells from blood buffy coats. The chain uses TRBV5-1 and TRBJ2-5, with D possibly being TRBD1 or TRBD2 (5 bases each). This receptor was obtained from a human donor in good health. This CDR3 is CASSLERGGETQYF. The CDR3 nucleotides read TGCGCCAGCAGCTTGGAGAGGGGTGGAGAGACCCAGTACTTC.